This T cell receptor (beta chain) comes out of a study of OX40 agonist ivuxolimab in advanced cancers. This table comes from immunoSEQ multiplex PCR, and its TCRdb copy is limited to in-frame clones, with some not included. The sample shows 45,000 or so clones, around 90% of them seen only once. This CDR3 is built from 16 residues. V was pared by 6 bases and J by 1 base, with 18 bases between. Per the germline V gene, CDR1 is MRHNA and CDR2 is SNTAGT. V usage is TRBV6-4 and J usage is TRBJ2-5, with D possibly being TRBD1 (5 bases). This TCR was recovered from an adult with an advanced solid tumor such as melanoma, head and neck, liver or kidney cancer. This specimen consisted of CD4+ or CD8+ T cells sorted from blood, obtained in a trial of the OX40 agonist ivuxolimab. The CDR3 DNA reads TGTGCCAGCAGGGGTCAGAAAAGGGGTCCCCAAGAGACCCAGTACTTC. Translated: CASRGQKRGPQETQYF.